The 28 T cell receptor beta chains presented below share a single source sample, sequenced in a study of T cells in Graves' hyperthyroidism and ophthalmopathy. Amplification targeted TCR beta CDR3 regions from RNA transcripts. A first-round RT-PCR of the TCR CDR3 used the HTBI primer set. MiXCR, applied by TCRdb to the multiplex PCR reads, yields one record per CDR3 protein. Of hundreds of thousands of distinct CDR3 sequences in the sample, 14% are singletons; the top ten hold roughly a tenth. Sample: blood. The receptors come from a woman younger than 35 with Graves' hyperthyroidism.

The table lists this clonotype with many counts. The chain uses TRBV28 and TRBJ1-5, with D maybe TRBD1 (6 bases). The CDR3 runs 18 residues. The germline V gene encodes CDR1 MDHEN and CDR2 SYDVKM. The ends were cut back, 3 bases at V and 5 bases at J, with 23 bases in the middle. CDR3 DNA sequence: TGTGCCAGCAGTTTGGGGCTTTGGGGACAACCAGGTCATCAGCCCCAGCATTTT. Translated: CASSLGLWGQPGHQPQHF. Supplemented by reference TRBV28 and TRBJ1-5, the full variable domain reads DVKVTQSSRYLVKRTGEKVFLECVQDMDHENMFWYRQDPGLGLRLIYFSYDVKMKEKGDIPEGYSVSREKKERFSLILESASTNQTSMYLCASSLGLWGQPGHQPQHFGDGTRLSIL.

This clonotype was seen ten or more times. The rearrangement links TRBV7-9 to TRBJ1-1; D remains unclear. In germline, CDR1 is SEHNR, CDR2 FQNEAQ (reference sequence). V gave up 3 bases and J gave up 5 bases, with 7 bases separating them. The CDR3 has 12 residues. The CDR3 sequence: CASSFGVTEAFF. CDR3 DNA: TGTGCCAGCAGCTTTGGGGTTACTGAAGCTTTCTTT.

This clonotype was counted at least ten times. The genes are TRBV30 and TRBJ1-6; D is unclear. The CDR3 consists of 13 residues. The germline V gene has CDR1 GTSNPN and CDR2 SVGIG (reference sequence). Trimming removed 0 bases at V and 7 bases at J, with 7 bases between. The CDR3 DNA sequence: TGTGCCTGGAGTGTAGTGGGGAATTCACCCCTCCACTTT. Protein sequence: CAWSVVGNSPLHF.

CDR3 in DNA: TGTGCCAGCAGCCTGACCCTCGAGCAGTACTTC. Translating it yields CASSLTLEQYF. The chain recombines TRBV6-1 with TRBJ2-7; D unresolved. The CDR3 sequence is 11 residues long. Germline V lookup: CDR1 MNHNS, CDR2 SASEGT. Trimming stripped 6 bases from V and 6 bases from J, with 9 bases between.

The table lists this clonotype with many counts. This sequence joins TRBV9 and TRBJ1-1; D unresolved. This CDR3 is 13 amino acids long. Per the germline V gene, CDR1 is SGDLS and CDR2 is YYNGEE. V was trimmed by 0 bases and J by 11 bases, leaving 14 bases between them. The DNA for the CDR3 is TGTGCCAGCAGCGTAGATGAGGGCCGCAATGCTTTCTTT. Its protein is CASSVDEGRNAFF.

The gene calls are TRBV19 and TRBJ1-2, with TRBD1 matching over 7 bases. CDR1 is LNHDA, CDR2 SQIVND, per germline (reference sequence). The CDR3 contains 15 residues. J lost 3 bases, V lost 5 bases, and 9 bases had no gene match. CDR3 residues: CASSRPRTGYYGYTF. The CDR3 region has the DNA TGTGCCAGTAGTCGCCCTCGGACAGGCTACTATGGCTACACCTTC. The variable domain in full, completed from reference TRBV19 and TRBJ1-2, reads DGGITQSPKYLFRKEGQNVTLSCEQNLNHDAMYWYRQDPGQGLRLIYYSQIVNDFQKGDIAEGYSVSREKKESFPLTVTSAQKNPTAFYLCASSRPRTGYYGYTFGSGTRLTVV.

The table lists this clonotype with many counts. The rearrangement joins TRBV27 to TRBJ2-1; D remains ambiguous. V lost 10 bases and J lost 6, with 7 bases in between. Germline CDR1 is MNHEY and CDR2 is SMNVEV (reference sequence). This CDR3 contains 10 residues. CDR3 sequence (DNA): TGTGCCACGCGGTCCAATGAGCAGTTCTTC. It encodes CATRSNEQFF.

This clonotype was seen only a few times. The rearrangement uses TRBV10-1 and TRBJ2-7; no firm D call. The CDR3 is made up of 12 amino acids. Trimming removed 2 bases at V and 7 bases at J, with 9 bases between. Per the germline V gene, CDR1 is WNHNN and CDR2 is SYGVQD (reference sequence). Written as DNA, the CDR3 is TGCGCCAGCAGTGAGACTTCTCGAGAGCAGTACTTC. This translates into CASSETSREQYF.

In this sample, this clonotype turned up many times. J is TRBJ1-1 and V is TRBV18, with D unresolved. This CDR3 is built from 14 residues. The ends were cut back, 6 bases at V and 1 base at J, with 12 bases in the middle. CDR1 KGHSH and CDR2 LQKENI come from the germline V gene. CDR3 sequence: CASSPGRSNTEAFF. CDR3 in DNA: TGTGCCAGCTCCCCCGGGCGATCGAACACTGAAGCTTTCTTT. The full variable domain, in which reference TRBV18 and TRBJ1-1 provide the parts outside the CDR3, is NAGVMQNPRHLVRRRGQEARLRCSPMKGHSHVYWYRQLPEEGLKFMVYLQKENIIDESGMPKERFSAEFPKEGPSILRIQQVVRGDSAAYFCASSPGRSNTEAFFGQGTRLTVV.

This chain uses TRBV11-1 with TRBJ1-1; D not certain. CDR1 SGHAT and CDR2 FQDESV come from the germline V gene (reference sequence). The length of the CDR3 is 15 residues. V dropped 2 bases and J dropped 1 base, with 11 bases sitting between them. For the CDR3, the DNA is TGTGCCAGCAGCTTATACCCGGTCGAGAACACTGAAGCTTTCTTT. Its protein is CASSLYPVENTEAFF.

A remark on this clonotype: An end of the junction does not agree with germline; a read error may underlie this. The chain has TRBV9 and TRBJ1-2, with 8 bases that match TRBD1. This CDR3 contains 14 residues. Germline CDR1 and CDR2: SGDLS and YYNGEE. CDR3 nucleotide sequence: TGTGCCGGCAGCGTAGACGACAGGGGCTATGGCTACACCTTC. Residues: CAGSVDDRGYGYTF.

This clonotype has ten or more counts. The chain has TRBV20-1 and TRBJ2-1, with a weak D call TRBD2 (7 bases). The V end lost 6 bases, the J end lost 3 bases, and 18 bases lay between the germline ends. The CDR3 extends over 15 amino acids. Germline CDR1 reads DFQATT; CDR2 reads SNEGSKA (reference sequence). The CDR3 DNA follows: TGCAGTGCAAGGGGGAGGGGTTATATCTACAATGAGCAGTTCTTC. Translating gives CSARGRGYIYNEQFF.

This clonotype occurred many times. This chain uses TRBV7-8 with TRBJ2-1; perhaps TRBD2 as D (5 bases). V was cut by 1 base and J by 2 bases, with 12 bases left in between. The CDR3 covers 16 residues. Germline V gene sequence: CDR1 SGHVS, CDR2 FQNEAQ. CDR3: CASSLGLAATYNEQFF. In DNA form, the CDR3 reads TGTGCCAGCAGCTTAGGGCTAGCCGCTACCTACAATGAGCAGTTCTTC. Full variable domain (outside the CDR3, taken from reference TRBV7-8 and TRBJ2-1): GAGVSQSPRYKVAKRGQDVALRCDPISGHVSLFWYQQALGQGPEFLTYFQNEAQLDKSGLPSDRFFAERPEGSVSTLKIQRTQQEDSAVYLCASSLGLAATYNEQFFGPGTRLTVL.

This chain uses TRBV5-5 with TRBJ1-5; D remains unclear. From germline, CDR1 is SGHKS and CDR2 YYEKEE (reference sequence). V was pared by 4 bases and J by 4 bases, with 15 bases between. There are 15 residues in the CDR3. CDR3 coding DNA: TGTGCCAGCAGCGAGAGGGTGGTGGAGAATCAGCCCCAGCATTTT. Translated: CASSERVVENQPQHF. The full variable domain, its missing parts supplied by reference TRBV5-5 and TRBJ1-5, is DAGVTQSPTHLIKTRGQQVTLRCSPISGHKSVSWYQQVLGQGPQFIFQYYEKEERGRGNFPDRFSARQFPNYSSELNVNALLLGDSALYLCASSERVVENQPQHFGDGTRLSIL.

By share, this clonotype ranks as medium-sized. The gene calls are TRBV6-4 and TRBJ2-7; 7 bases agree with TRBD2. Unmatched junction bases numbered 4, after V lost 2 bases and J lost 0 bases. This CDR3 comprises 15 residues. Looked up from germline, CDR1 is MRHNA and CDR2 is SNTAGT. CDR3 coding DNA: TGTGCCAGCAGTGACCAGAGCGGGGCCTCCTACGAGCAGTACTTC. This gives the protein CASSDQSGASYEQYF.

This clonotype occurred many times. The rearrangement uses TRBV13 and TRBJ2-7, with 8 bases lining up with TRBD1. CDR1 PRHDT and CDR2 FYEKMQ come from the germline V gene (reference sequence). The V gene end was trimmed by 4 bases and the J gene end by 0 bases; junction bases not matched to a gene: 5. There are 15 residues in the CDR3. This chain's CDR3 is CASSYGDRYSYEQYF. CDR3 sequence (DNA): TGTGCCAGCAGCTATGGGGACAGGTACTCCTACGAGCAGTACTTC.

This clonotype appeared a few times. The CDR3 region has the DNA TGTGCCAGCAGTTACTCGAGCTCGTTGAGGGGGCCGGAACATTCCCTCCACTTT. Protein product: CASSYSSSLRGPEHSLHF. The chain combines TRBV6-5 with TRBJ1-6, with 7 bases that match TRBD1. Germline V gene data show CDR1 as MNHEY and CDR2 as SVGAGI. The CDR3 totals 18 residues. V dropped 0 bases and J dropped 14; count of bases not matched to a gene: 19.

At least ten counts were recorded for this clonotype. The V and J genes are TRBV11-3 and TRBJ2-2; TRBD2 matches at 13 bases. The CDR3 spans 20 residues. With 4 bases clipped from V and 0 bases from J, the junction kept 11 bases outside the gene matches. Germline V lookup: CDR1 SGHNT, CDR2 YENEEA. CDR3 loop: CASSSALGLAGRANTGELFF. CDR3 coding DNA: TGTGCCAGCAGCTCCGCGCTGGGACTAGCGGGACGTGCGAACACCGGGGAGCTGTTTTTT.

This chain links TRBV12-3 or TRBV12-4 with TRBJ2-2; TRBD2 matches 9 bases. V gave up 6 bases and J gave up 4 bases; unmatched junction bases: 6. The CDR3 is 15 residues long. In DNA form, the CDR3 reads TGTGCCAGCAGCCCGACTAGCGGAGCCACCGGGGAGCTGTTTTTT. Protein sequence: CASSPTSGATGELFF.

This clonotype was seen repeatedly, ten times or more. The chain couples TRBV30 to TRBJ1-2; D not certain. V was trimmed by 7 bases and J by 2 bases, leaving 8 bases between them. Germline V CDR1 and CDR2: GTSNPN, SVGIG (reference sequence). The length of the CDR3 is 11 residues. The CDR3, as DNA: TGTGCCTCAGCGGTCAACTATGGCTACACCTTC. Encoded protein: CASAVNYGYTF.

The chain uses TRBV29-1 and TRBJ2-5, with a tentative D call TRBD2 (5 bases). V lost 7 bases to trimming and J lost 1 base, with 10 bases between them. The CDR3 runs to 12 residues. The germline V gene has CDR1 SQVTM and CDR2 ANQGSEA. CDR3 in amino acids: CSAAGGQETQYF. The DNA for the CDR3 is TGCAGCGCCGCGGGCGGCCAAGAGACCCAGTACTTC.

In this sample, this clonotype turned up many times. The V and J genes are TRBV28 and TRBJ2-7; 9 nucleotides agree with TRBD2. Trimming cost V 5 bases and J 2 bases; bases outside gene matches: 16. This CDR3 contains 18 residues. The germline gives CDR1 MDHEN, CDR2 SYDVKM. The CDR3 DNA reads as TGTGCCAGCAGTGTAATATTCCTCCTGCGGGAGGGAACCTACGAGCAGTACTTC. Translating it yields CASSVIFLLREGTYEQYF.

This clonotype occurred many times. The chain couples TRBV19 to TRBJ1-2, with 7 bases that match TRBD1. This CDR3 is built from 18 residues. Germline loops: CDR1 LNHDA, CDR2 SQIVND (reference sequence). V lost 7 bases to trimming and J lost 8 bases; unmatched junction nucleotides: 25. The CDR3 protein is CASKGTDLTSGDGYGYTF. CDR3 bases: TGTGCCAGTAAGGGGACAGACCTAACGTCTGGAGACGGTTACGGCTACACCTTC.

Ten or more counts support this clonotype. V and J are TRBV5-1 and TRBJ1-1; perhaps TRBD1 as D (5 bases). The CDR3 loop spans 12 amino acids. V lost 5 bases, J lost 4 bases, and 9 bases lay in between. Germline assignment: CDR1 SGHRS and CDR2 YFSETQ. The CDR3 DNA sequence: TGCGCCAGCAGGGAAAGGGGCACTGAAGCTTTCTTT. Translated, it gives CASRERGTEAFF.

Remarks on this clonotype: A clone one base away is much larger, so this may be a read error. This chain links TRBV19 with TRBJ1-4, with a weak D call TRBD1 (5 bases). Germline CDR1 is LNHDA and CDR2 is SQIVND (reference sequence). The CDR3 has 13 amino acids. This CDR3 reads CASSRVANEKLVF. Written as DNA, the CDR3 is TGTGCCAGTTCCAGGGTGGCTAATGAAAAACTGGTTTTT.

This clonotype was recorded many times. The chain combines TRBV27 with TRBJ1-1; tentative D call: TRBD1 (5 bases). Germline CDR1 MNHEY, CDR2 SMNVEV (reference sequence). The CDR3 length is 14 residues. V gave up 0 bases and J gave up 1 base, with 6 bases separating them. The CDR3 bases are TGTGCCAGCAGTTTATCGAGGGGGAACACTGAAGCTTTCTTT. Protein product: CASSLSRGNTEAFF.

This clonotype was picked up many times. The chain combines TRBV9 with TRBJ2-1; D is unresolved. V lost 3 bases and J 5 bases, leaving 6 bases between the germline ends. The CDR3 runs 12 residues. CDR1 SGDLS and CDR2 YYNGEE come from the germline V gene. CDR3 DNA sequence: TGTGCCAGCAGCGCGCAGAACAATGAGCAGTTCTTC. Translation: CASSAQNNEQFF.

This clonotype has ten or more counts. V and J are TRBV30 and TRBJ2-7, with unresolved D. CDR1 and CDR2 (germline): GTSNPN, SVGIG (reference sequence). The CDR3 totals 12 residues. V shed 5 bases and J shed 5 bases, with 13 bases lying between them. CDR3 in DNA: TGTGCCTGGGGCGAAGGTGGGGACGAGCAGTACTTC. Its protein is CAWGEGGDEQYF.